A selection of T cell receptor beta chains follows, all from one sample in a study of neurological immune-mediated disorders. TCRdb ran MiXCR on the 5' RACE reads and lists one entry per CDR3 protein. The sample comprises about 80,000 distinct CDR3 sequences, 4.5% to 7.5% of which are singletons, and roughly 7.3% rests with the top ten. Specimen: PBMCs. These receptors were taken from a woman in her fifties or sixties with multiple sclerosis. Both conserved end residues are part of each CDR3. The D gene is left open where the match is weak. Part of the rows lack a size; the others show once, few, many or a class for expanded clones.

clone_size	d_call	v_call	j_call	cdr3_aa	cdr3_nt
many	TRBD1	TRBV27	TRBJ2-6	CASSLRRQGSLLGGANVLTF	TGTGCCAGCAGTTTACGCCGACAGGGGTCTCTCCTAGGCGGGGCCAACGTCCTGACTTTC
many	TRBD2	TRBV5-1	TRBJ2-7	CASSTYGSGGPFYEQYF	TGCGCCAGCAGCACCTATGGGTCGGGGGGGCCCTTCTACGAGCAGTACTTC
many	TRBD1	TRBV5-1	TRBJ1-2	CASSLQQGSGYGYTF	TGCGCCAGCAGCTTGCAACAGGGGTCCGGTTATGGCTACACCTTC
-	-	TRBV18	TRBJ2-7	CASSPRELPYEQYF	TGTGCCAGCTCACCAAGGGAGCTGCCTTACGAGCAGTACTTC
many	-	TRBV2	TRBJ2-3	CASSEESTDTQYF	TGTGCCAGCAGTGAAGAGAGCACAGATACGCAGTATTTT
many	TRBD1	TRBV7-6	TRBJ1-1	CASSLEGTVLNTEAFF	TGTGCCAGCAGCTTAGAGGGGACAGTCCTTAACACTGAAGCTTTCTTT
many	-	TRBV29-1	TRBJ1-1	CSVERMGGLNTEAFF	TGCAGCGTTGAACGGATGGGTGGCCTGAACACTGAAGCTTTCTTT
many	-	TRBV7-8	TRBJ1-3	CASSLYFGISGNTIYF	TGTGCCAGCAGCTTATATTTCGGGATATCTGGAAACACCATATATTTT
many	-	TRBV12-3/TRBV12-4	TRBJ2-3	CASTKTETGTQYF	TGTGCCAGCACCAAGACCGAAACAGGGACGCAGTATTTT
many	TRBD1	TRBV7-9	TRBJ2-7	CASSQPGQTYEQYF	TGTGCCAGCAGCCAACCGGGACAGACCTACGAGCAGTACTTC
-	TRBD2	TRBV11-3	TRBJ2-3	CASSPRLAGTTTDTQYF	TGTGCCAGCAGCCCTCGACTAGCGGGGACTACCACAGATACGCAGTATTTT
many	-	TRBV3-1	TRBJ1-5	CASSLLGDQPQHF	TGTGCCAGCAGCCTCCTGGGGGATCAGCCCCAGCATTTT
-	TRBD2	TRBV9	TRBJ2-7	CASSRTSGETYEQYF	TGTGCCAGCAGCAGAACTAGCGGGGAGACCTACGAGCAGTACTTC
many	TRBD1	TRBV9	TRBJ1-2	CASSAEFRGRGYTF	TGTGCCAGCAGCGCAGAGTTCAGGGGGCGAGGCTACACCTTC
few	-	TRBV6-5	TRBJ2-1	CASRAGGSSYEQFF	TGTGCCAGCCGGGCAGGGGGGTCGTCGTATGAGCAGTTCTTC
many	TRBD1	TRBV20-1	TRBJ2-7	CSARDMGSGGSYEQYF	TGCAGTGCTAGAGATATGGGGTCAGGGGGCTCGTACGAGCAGTACTTC
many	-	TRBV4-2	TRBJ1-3	CASSQGGAGRTGNTIYF	TGTGCCAGCAGCCAAGGAGGCGCAGGGCGAACTGGAAACACCATATATTTT
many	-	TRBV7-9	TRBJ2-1	CASSQDGGYNEQFF	TGTGCCAGCAGCCAGGATGGGGGCTACAATGAGCAGTTCTTC
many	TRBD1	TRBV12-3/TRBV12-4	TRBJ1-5	CASSTGQERNQPQHF	TGTGCCAGCAGTACGGGACAGGAACGCAATCAGCCCCAGCATTTT
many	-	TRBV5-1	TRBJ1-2	CASSSDGGYGYTF	TGCGCCAGCAGCTCGGACGGAGGCTATGGCTACACCTTC
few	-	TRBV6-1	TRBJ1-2	CASSANLDTRYGYTF	TGTGCCAGCAGTGCCAATCTAGACACCCGCTATGGCTACACCTTC
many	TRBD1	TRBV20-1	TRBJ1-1	CSATGQGRAFF	TGCAGTGCCACTGGACAGGGAAGGGCTTTCTTT
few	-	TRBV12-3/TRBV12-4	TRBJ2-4	CASSRGGILAKNIQYF	TGTGCCAGCAGCAGAGGGGGGATCTTAGCCAAAAACATTCAGTACTTC
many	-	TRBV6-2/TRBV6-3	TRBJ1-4	CASSQQWFLFF	TGTGCCAGCAGTCAACAGTGGTTTCTGTTTTTT
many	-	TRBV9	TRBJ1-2	CASRSGAWGYTF	TGTGCCAGCAGGTCAGGGGCCTGGGGCTACACCTTC
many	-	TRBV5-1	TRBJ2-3	CASSPGQNTDTQYF	TGCGCCAGCAGCCCCGGACAGAACACAGATACGCAGTATTTT
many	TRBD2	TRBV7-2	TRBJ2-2	CASRTSGGELFF	TGTGCCAGCAGGACTAGCGGGGGGGAGCTGTTTTTT
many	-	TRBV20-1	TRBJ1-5	CSARDLRANQPQHF	TGCAGTGCTAGAGATTTACGGGCCAATCAGCCCCAGCATTTT
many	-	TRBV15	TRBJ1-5	CATSRDAADQPQHF	TGTGCCACCAGCAGAGATGCAGCTGATCAGCCCCAGCATTTT
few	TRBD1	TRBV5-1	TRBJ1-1	CASSMQGAHTEAFF	TGCGCCAGCAGCATGCAGGGGGCCCACACTGAAGCTTTCTTT
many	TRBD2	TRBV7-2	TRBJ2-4	CASSTWTSGHKNIQYF	TGTGCCAGCAGCACCTGGACTAGCGGGCATAAAAACATTCAGTACTTC
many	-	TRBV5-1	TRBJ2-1	CASSPDPTPTTNEQFF	TGCGCCAGCAGCCCGGACCCTACCCCTACTACCAATGAGCAGTTCTTC
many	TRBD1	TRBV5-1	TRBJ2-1	CASSLGDREENEQFF	TGCGCCAGCAGCTTGGGGGACAGGGAGGAGAATGAGCAGTTCTTC
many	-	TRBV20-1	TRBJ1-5	CSAQEGSVGNQPQHF	TGCAGTGCCCAGGAGGGCTCTGTCGGCAATCAGCCCCAGCATTTT
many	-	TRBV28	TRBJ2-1	CASSLVNYNEQFF	TGTGCCAGCAGTTTAGTTAATTACAATGAGCAGTTCTTC
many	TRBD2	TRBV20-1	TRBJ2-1	CSAWTSGGLSYNEQFF	TGCAGTGCTTGGACTAGCGGGGGCCTCTCCTACAATGAGCAGTTCTTC
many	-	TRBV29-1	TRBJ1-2	CSLRTENYGYTF	TGCAGCCTCCGGACGGAAAACTATGGCTACACCTTC
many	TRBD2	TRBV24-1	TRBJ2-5	CATSPLAGGVETQYF	TGTGCCACCAGCCCCCTCGCGGGGGGCGTTGAGACCCAGTACTTC
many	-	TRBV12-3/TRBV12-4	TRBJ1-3	CASSLGVSGNTIYF	TGTGCCAGCAGTTTGGGAGTCTCTGGAAACACCATATATTTT
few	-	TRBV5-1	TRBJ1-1	CASSLSGQGNTEAFF	TGCGCCAGCAGCTTGTCGGGACAAGGGAACACTGAAGCTTTCTTT
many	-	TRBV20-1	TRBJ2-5	CSARDQFTGRQETQYF	TGCAGTGCTAGAGATCAGTTTACAGGCCGACAAGAGACCCAGTACTTC
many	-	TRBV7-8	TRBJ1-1	CASSLALGLNTEAFF	TGTGCCAGCAGCTTAGCGCTGGGGCTGAACACTGAAGCTTTCTTT
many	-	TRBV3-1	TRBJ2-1	CASSQATGALNEQFF	TGTGCCAGCAGCCAAGCCACCGGGGCTTTAAATGAGCAGTTCTTC
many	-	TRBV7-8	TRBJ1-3	CASSLDGLAGNTIYF	TGTGCCAGCAGCTTAGATGGCTTAGCTGGAAACACCATATATTTT
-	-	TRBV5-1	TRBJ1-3	CASSLYLGNTIYF	TGCGCCAGCAGCTTGTATCTGGGAAACACCATATATTTT
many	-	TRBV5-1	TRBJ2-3	CASSHRTAGKGTDTQYF	TGCGCCAGCAGCCACAGGACCGCCGGAAAGGGCACAGATACGCAGTATTTT
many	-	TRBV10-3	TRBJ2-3	CAISESTRSTDTQYF	TGTGCCATCAGTGAGTCGACCCGAAGCACAGATACGCAGTATTTT
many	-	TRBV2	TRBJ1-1	CASRELRTTEAFF	TGTGCCAGCAGGGAGCTCCGGACAACTGAAGCTTTCTTT
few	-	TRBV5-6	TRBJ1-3	CASSPWGAANTIYF	TGTGCCAGCAGCCCTTGGGGGGCCGCCAACACCATATATTTT
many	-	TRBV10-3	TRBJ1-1	CAISESGLTMNTEAFF	TGTGCCATCAGTGAGTCGGGTCTCACCATGAACACTGAAGCTTTCTTT
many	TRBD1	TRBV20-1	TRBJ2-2	CSANKQGSDTGELFF	TGCAGTGCTAACAAACAGGGGTCGGACACCGGGGAGCTGTTTTTT
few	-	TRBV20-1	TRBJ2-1	CSARPSRNEQFF	TGCAGTGCTAGACCTAGCCGCAATGAGCAGTTCTTC
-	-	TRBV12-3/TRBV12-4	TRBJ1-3	CASIPALAAAGNTIYF	TGTGCCAGCATCCCAGCGTTGGCAGCAGCTGGAAACACCATATATTTT
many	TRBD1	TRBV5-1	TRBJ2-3	CASSFGQEPQYF	TGCGCCAGCAGCTTCGGACAGGAGCCGCAGTATTTT
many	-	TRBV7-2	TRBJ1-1	CASSLGPAFF	TGTGCCAGCAGCCTAGGTCCCGCTTTCTTT
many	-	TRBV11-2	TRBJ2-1	CASSQGMWSYNEQFF	TGTGCCAGCAGTCAGGGAATGTGGTCCTACAATGAGCAGTTCTTC
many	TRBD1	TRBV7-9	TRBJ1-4	CASRRGGVNEKLFF	TGTGCCAGCAGACGAGGGGGCGTTAATGAAAAACTGTTTTTT
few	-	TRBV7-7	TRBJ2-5	CASSLIGGVPETQYF	TGTGCCAGCAGCTTAATAGGGGGGGTTCCCGAGACCCAGTACTTC
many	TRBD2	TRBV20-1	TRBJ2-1	CSLPGGGGNEQFF	TGCAGCCTACCGGGGGGGGGCGGGAATGAGCAGTTCTTC
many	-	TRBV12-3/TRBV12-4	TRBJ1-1	CASTLGGVEAFF	TGTGCCAGCACCTTAGGGGGAGTTGAAGCTTTCTTT